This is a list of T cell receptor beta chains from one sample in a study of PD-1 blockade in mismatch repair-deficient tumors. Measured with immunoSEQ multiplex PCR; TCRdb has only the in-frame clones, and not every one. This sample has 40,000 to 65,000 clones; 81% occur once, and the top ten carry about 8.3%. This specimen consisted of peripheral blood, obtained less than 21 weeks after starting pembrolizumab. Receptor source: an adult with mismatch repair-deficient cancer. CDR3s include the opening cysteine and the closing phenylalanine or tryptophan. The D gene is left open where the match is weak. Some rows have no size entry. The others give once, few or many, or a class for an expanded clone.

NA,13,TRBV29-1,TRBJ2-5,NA,CSTRTAFGETQYF,TGCAGCACCCGGACAGCGTTCGGGGAGACCCAGTACTTC
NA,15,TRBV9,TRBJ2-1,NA,CASSVDGTAYNEQFF,TGTGCCAGCAGCGTAGATGGGACGGCTTACAATGAGCAGTTCTTC
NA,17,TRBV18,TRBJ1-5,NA,CASSPGSQGSSNQPQHF,TGTGCCAGCTCACCTGGGAGCCAGGGGTCTAGCAATCAGCCCCAGCATTTT
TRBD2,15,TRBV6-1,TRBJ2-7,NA,CASSEGLAGPYEQYF,TGTGCCAGCAGTGAAGGACTAGCGGGCCCTTACGAGCAGTACTTC
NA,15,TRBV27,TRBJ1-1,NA,CASSLSQMGNTEAFF,TGTGCCAGCAGTTTGTCCCAGATGGGGAACACTGAAGCTTTCTTT
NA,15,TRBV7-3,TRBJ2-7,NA,CASSLLAAGIYEQYF,TGTGCCAGCAGCTTATTGGCCGCAGGGATCTACGAGCAGTACTTC
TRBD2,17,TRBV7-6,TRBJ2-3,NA,CASSLASTSGRTDTQYF,TGTGCCAGCAGCTTAGCGTCGACTAGCGGGAGAACAGATACGCAGTATTTT
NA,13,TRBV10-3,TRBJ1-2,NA,CAMRREGDYGYTF,TGTGCCATGAGGAGGGAGGGGGACTATGGCTACACCTTC
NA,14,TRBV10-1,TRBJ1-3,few,CASSRDGSGNTIYF,TGCGCCAGCAGTAGAGACGGATCTGGAAACACCATATATTTT
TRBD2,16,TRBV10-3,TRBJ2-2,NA,CAISESGLAITGELFF,TGTGCCATCAGTGAGTCAGGACTAGCCATAACCGGGGAGCTGTTTTTT
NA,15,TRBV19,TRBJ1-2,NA,CASSIDGGQNYGYTF,TGTGCCAGTAGTATAGATGGCGGACAGAACTATGGCTACACCTTC
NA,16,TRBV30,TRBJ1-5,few,CAWSHWDWGGAQPQHF,TGTGCCTGGAGTCATTGGGACTGGGGGGGGGCTCAGCCCCAGCATTTT
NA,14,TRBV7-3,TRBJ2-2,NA,CASRQWPDTGELFF,TGTGCCAGCAGACAGTGGCCTGACACCGGGGAGCTGTTTTTT
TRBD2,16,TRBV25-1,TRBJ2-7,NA,CASSDRTSGRANEQYF,TGTGCCAGCAGTGATCGGACTAGCGGGAGGGCCAACGAGCAGTACTTC
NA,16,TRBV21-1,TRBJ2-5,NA,CASSTLAGVGEETQYF,TGTGCCAGCAGCACCCTAGCGGGAGTCGGTGAGGAGACCCAGTACTTC
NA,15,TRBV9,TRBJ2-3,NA,CASSVVGTVTDTQYF,TGTGCCAGCAGCGTAGTGGGGACGGTCACAGATACGCAGTATTTT